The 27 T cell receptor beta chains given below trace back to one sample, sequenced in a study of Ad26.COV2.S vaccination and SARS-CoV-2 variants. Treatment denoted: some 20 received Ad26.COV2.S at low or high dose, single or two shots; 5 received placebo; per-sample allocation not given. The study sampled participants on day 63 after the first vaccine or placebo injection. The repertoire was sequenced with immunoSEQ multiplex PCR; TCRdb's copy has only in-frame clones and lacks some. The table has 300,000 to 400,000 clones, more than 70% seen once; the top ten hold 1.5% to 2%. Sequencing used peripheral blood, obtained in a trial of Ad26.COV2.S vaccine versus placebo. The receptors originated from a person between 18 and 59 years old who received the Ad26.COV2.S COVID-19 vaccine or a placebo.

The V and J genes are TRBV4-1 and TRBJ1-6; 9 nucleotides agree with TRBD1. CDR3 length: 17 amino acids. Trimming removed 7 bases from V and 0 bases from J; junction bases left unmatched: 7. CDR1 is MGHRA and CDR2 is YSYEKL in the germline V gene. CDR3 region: CASTGQGLSSYNSPLHF. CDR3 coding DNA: TGCGCCAGCACCGGACAGGGGTTAAGCTCCTATAATTCACCCCTCCACTTT.

CDR3 residues: CASSLRGQGTGNTIYF. The CDR3 bases are TGTGCCAGCAGCTTAAGGGGACAGGGGACTGGAAACACCATATATTTT. The chain couples TRBV7-3 to TRBJ1-3; 10 positions agree with TRBD1. Germline V gene lookup returns CDR1 SGHTA and CDR2 FQGTGA. V dropped 1 base and J dropped 2; count of bases not matched to a gene: 2. CDR3 length: 16 amino acids. Full variable domain (rest looked up from reference TRBV7-3 and TRBJ1-3): GAGVSQTPSNKVTEKGKYVELRCDPISGHTALYWYRQSLGQGPEFLIYFQGTGAADDSGLPNDRFFAVRPEGSVSTLKIQRTERGDSAVYLCASSLRGQGTGNTIYFGEGSWLTVV.

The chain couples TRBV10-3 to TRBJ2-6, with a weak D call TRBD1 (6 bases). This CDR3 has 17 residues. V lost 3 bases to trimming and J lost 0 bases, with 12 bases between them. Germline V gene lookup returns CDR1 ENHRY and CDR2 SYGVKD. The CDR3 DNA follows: TGTGCCATCAGTGACCTTACAGGGCTCTCTGGGGCCAACGTCCTGACTTTC. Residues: CAISDLTGLSGANVLTF.

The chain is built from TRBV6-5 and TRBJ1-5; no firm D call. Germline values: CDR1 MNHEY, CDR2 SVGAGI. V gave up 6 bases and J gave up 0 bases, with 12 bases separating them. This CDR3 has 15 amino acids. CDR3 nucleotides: TGTGCCAGCAGATTACGGGTCTATAGCAATCAGCCCCAGCATTTT. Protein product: CASRLRVYSNQPQHF.

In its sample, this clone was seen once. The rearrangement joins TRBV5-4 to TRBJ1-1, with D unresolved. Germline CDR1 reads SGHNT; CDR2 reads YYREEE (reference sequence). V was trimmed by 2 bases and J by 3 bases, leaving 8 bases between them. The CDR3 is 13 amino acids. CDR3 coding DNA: TGTGCCAGCAGCTTTCTAGTGGACACTGAAGCTTTCTTT. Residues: CASSFLVDTEAFF.

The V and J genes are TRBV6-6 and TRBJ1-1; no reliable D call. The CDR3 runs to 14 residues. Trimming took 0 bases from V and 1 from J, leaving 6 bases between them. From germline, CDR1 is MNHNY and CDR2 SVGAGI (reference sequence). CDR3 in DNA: TGTGCCAGCAGTTACTCTAAGCAGAACACTGAAGCTTTCTTT. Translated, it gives CASSYSKQNTEAFF.

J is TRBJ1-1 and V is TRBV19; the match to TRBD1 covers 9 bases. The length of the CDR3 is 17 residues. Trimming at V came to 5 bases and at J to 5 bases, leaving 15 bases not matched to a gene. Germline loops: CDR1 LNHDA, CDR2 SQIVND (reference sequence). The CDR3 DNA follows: TGTGCCAGTAGTGCGTTTCCTGGACAGGGGAGTGGAACTGAAGCTTTCTTT. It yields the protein CASSAFPGQGSGTEAFF.

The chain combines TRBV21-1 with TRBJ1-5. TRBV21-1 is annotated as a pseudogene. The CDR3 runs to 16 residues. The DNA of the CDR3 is TGTGCCAGCAGCGCCCACCTTGTGGGTAGCAATCAGCCCCAGCATTTT. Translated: CASSAHLVGSNQPQHF.

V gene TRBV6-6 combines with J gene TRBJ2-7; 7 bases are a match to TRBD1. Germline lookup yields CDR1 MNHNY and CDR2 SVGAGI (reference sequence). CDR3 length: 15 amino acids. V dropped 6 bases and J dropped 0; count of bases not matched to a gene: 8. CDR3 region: CASRPGQLYSYEQYF. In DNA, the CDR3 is TGTGCCAGCAGACCGGGACAGCTATACTCCTACGAGCAGTACTTC.

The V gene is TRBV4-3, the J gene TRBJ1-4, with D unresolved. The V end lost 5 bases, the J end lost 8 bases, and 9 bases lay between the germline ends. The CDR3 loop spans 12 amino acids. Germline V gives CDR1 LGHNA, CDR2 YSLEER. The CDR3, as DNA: TGCGCCAGCAGCTCCAACGGGGAAAAACTGTTTTTT. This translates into CASSSNGEKLFF.

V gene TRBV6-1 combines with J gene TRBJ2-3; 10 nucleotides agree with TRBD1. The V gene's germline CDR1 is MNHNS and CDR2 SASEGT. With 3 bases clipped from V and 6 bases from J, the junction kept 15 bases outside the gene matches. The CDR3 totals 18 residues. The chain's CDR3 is CASSDGTGEGLPRDTQYF. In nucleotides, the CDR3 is TGTGCCAGCAGTGACGGGACAGGGGAAGGTCTACCGCGGGATACGCAGTATTTT.

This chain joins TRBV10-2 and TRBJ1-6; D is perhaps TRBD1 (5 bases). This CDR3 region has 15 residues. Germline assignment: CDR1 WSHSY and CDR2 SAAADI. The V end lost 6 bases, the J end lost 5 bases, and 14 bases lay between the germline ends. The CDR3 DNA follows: TGCGCCAGCAGAGGGATCGGGGGAGATAATTCACCCCTCCACTTT. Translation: CASRGIGGDNSPLHF.

CDR3 sequence: CASSPGRSTETQYF. The CDR3 region has the DNA TGTGCCAGCAGCCCGGGACGATCAACTGAGACCCAGTACTTC. The genes are TRBV7-9 and TRBJ2-5; tentatively, D is TRBD1 or TRBD2 (5 bases each). The ends were cut back, 5 bases at V and 5 bases at J, with 15 bases in the middle. This CDR3 comprises 14 residues. Germline CDR1 and CDR2: SEHNR and FQNEAQ (reference sequence).

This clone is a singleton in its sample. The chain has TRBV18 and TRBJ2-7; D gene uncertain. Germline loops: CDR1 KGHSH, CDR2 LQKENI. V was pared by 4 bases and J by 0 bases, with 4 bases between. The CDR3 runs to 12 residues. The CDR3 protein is CASSRGSYEQYF. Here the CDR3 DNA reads TGTGCCAGCTCACGGGGCTCCTACGAGCAGTACTTC.

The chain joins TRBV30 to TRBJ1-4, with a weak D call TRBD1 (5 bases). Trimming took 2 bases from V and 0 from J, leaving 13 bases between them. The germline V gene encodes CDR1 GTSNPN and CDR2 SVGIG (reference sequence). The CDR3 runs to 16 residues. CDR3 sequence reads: CAWSQGLLPTNEKLFF. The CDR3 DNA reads TGTGCCTGGAGTCAGGGCCTACTCCCAACTAATGAAAAACTGTTTTTT.

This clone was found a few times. As DNA, the CDR3 is TGTGCCTCACAGGACAGGGGTGGGTCACCCCTCCACTTT. It encodes CASQDRGGSPLHF. The chain employs TRBV30 and TRBJ1-6, with 9 bases lining up with TRBD1. Germline-derived CDR1 and CDR2 are GTSNPN and SVGIG (reference sequence). V shed 7 bases and J 10 bases; nucleotides not matched to a gene: 8. The CDR3 has 13 amino acids.

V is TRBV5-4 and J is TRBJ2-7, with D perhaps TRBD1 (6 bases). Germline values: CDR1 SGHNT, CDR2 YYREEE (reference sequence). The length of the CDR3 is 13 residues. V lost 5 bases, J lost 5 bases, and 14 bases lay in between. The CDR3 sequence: CASRGAGKDEQYF. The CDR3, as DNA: TGTGCCAGCAGGGGGGCAGGGAAGGACGAGCAGTACTTC.

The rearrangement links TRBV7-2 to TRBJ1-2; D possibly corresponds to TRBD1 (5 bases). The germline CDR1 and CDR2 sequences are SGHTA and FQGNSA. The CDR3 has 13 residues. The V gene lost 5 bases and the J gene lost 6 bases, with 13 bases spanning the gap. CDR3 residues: CASSPRRGDGYTF. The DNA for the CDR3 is TGTGCCAGCAGCCCCCGGAGGGGAGATGGCTACACCTTC.

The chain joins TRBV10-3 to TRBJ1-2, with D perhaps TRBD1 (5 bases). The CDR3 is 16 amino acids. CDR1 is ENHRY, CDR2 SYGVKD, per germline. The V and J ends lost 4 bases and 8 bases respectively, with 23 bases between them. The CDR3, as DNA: TGTGCCATCAGTGGCTCCGGGACGGCGAGGGAAGGAGGCTACACCTTC. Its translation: CAISGSGTAREGGYTF.

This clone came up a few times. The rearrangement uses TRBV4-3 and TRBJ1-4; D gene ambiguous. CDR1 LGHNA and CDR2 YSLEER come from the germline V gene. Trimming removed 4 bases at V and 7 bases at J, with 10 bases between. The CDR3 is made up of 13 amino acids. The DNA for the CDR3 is TGCGCCAGCAGCCTACTCCTGTCTGAAAAACTGTTTTTT. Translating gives CASSLLLSEKLFF.

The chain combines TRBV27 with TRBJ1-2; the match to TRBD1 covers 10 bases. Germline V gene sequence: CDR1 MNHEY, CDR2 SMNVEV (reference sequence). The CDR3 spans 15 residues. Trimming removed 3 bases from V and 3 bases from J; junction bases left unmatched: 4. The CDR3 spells CASSLTGGFYYGYTF. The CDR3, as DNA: TGTGCCAGCAGTTTGACAGGGGGCTTTTACTATGGCTACACCTTC.

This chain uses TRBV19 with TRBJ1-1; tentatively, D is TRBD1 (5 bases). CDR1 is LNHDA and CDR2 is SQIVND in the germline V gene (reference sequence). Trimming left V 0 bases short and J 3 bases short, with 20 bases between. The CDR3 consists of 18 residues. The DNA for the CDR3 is TGTGCCAGTAGTATAGATCTATCCATGACAGATTTTTACACTGAAGCTTTCTTT. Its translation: CASSIDLSMTDFYTEAFF.

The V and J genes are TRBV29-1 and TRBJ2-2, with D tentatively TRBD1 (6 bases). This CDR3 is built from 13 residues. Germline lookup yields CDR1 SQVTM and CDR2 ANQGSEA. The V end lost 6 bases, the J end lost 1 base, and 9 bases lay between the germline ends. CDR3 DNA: TGCAGCGTCCGGGACAAGAACACCGGGGAGCTGTTTTTT. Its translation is CSVRDKNTGELFF.

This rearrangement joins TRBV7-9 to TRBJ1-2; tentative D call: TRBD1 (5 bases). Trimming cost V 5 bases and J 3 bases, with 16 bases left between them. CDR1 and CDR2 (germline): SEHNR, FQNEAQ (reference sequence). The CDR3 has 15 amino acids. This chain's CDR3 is CASSDTGYSYYGYTF. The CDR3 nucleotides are TGTGCCAGCAGCGATACAGGTTACTCATACTATGGCTACACCTTC.

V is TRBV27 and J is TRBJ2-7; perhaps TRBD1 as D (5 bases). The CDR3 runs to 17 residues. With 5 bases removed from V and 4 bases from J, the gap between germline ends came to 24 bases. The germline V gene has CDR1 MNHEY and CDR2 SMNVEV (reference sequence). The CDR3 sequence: CASSHDSTLGPFYEQYF. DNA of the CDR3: TGTGCCAGCAGTCACGACAGTACTCTCGGCCCATTTTACGAGCAGTACTTC.

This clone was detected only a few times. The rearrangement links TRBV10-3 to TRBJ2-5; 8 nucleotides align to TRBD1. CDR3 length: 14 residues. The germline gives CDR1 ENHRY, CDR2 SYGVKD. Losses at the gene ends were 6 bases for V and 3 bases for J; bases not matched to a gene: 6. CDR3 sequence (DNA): TGTGCCATCAGCCCCGGGACAGGTGAAGAGACCCAGTACTTC. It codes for CAISPGTGEETQYF.

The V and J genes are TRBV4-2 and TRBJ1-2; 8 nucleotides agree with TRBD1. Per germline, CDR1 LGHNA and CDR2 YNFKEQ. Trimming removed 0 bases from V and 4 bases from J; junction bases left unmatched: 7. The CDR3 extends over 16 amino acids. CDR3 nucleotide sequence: TGTGCCAGCAGCCAAGATAGGACAGGGAGCCTCTATGGCTACACCTTC. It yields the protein CASSQDRTGSLYGYTF.